A single sample gave rise to the 15 T cell receptor beta chains below, sequenced in a study of tissue T cells after allogeneic stem cell transplantation. Time point in this sample: mouse harvest day 7 after allogeneic transplant. Tail vein injection delivered 10^7 T-cell-depleted bone marrow cells and 10^6 splenic CD5+ T cells. The protocol was immunoSEQ multiplex PCR, while the TCRdb copy is restricted to in-frame clones and leaves out a portion. The table shows about 4,400 clones, with around 50% occurring only once. The sequenced sample was lymph node tissue. The receptor set was obtained from a female BALB/c mouse given C57BL/6 T cells with graft-versus-host disease after an allogeneic hematopoietic cell transplant.

This clone has just a few counts. Mouse gene names and germline throughout. The CDR3 goes on 1 residue after the read ends, and that part is filled in from the germline J gene. The chain couples TRBV13-1 to TRBJ2-7; D is perhaps TRBD1 (6 bases). Germline V CDR1 and CDR2: NSHNY, SYGAGN. V gave up 7 bases and J gave up 2 bases, with 7 bases separating them. The CDR3 has 11 residues. Partial CDR3 DNA: TGTGCCAGCTGGGACACCTATGAACAGTAC. This gives the protein CASWDTYEQY. The complete CDR3 reads CASWDTYEQYF.

Worth noting for this clone: Mouse gene names apply. The read halts 1 residue ahead of the CDR3 end, with the missing end drawn from the germline J gene. The rearrangement links TRBV17 to TRBJ1-2; D is possibly TRBD1 (6 bases). Trimming left V 0 bases short and J 0 bases short, with 8 bases between. Germline CDR1 MNHDT, CDR2 YYDKIL. The CDR3 runs 15 residues. The CDR3 loop reads CASSRDGGANSDYTF. CDR3 DNA (partial): TGTGCTAGCAGTAGAGATGGGGGCGCAAACTCCGACTACACC.

This clone showed up just a few times. Here the gene names and germline are mouse. The read stops 1 residue short of the end of the CDR3; the missing end is completed from the germline J gene. The chain is built from TRBV4 and TRBJ2-5; 7 bases line up with TRBD2. The CDR3 consists of 14 residues. CDR1 LGHDT and CDR2 YNNKQL come from the germline V gene (reference sequence). The V gene end was trimmed by 4 bases and the J gene end by 1 base; junction bases not matched to a gene: 2. The part of the CDR3 DNA that was read is TGTGCCAGCAGCTTTCTGGGGGACCAAGACACCCAGTAC. It specifies CASSFLGDQDTQY. In full, the CDR3 reads CASSFLGDQDTQYF.

This clone showed up just a few times. The germline and genes are mouse ones. CDR3 DNA (partial): TGTGGTGCTAGGAGACAGGCTGCAAACTCCGACTACACC. It codes for CGARRQAANSDYT. The complete CDR3 reads CGARRQAANSDYTF. The V and J genes are TRBV20 and TRBJ1-2; tentative D call: TRBD1 (6 bases). The read ends 1 residue before the CDR3 terminus; that terminus is restored from the germline J gene. V was shortened by 2 bases and J by 0 bases, with 10 bases between the two germline ends. The CDR3 contains 14 residues. The germline CDR1 and CDR2 sequences are GFQATS and STVNSAI.

Worth noting for this clone: Gene names are mouse gene names. Read sequence stops 1 residue before the CDR3 end, and the germline J gene provides the missing end. The chain links TRBV26 to TRBJ2-7; tentatively, D is TRBD2 (6 bases). Germline CDR1 is KGHPV and CDR2 is FQNQEV (reference sequence). This CDR3 comprises 13 residues. With 2 bases removed from V and 3 bases from J, the gap between germline ends came to 8 bases. Incomplete CDR3 DNA: TGTGCCAGCAGTCTGGGGGGGTTCTATGAACAGTAC. Its translation: CASSLGGFYEQY. The whole CDR3 sequence reads CASSLGGFYEQYF.

About this clone: Gene names are mouse gene names. The read ends 1 residue before the CDR3 terminus; that terminus is restored from the germline J gene. The V and J genes are TRBV31 and TRBJ2-2; 9 bases line up with TRBD2. Trimming at V came to 0 bases and at J to 2 bases, leaving 4 bases not matched to a gene. The CDR3 is made up of 16 amino acids. Germline CDR1 and CDR2: GKSSPN and SITVG. CDR3 protein: CAWSLRTGGNTGQLYF. Incomplete CDR3 DNA: TGTGCCTGGAGTCTAAGAACTGGGGGGAACACCGGGCAGCTCTAC.

Note on this clone: Gene and germline names: mouse. CDR3 loop: CASSSGQSNTEVFF. Partial CDR3 DNA: TGTGCCAGCAGCTCGGGACAGTCAAACACAGAAGTCTTC. The chain couples TRBV3 to TRBJ1-1; TRBD1 matches 7 bases. Coverage ceases 1 residue before the CDR3 finishes, and the germline J gene fills in the end. The CDR3 loop spans 14 amino acids. Germline lookup yields CDR1 SNHLY and CDR2 FYNGKV (reference sequence). V shed 4 bases and J 0 bases; nucleotides not matched to a gene: 2.

This clone has only a few counts. Mouse gene names and germline throughout. Partial CDR3 DNA: TGTGCCAGCAGTCTGTCACAGGCGGGGTATGCTGAGCAGTTC. Translation: CASSLSQAGYAEQF. The whole CDR3 is CASSLSQAGYAEQFF. V is TRBV26 and J is TRBJ2-1, with D tentatively TRBD1 (5 bases). The CDR3 extends 1 residue past the end of the read, so its final part is completed from the germline J gene. The V gene's germline CDR1 is KGHPV and CDR2 FQNQEV (reference sequence). Deletions cut 0 bases from V and 4 bases from J, with 10 bases between. The CDR3 loop spans 15 amino acids.

A few counts support this clone. Genes here carry mouse names. Here the CDR3 reads CASSLNSAETLYF. Incomplete CDR3 DNA: TGTGCCAGCAGTCTCAATAGTGCAGAAACGCTGTAT. The rearrangement uses TRBV26 and TRBJ2-3; no clear D. The read halts 1 residue ahead of the CDR3 end, with the missing end drawn from the germline J gene. The V gene lost 3 bases and the J gene lost 0 bases, with 4 bases spanning the gap. The CDR3 has 13 residues. The germline CDR1 and CDR2 sequences are KGHPV and FQNQEV (reference sequence).

Turning to this clone: All gene names here are mouse names. The CDR3 end falls 1 residue outside the read, so it is completed with the germline J gene. The chain links TRBV16 to TRBJ2-3; no clear D. Germline lookup yields CDR1 SGHSA and CDR2 FRNQAP. The CDR3 spans 14 residues. V gave up 2 bases and J gave up 0 bases, with 6 bases separating them. The CDR3 DNA, read in part, is TGTGCAAGCAGCTTACTGGCTAGTGCAGAAACGCTGTAT. This codes for CASSLLASAETLY. The whole CDR3 protein reads CASSLLASAETLYF.

For this clone: The genes and germline here are from mouse. The read ends 1 residue before the CDR3 terminus; that terminus is restored from the germline J gene. The chain employs TRBV16 and TRBJ1-3, with D perhaps TRBD1 (5 bases). Trimming took 5 bases from V and 0 from J, leaving 8 bases between them. Germline V gives CDR1 SGHSA, CDR2 FRNQAP. The CDR3 is 14 residues long. CDR3 DNA (partial): TGTGCAAGCAGCCACACAGGTTCTGGAAATACGCTCTAT. Translation: CASSHTGSGNTLY. The whole CDR3 region reads CASSHTGSGNTLYF.

A few counts support this clone. Germline and genes here are mouse. The CDR3 is cut off 1 residue early in the read; its end comes from the germline J gene. The chain combines TRBV3 with TRBJ2-3; D not certain. This CDR3 has 14 amino acids. V lost 1 base, J lost 1 base, and 6 bases lay in between. The germline V gene encodes CDR1 SNHLY and CDR2 FYNGKV (reference sequence). The sequenced part of the CDR3 DNA is TGTGCCAGCAGCTTAGTAGCGGGTGCAGAAACGCTGTAT. It codes for CASSLVAGAETLY. The CDR3 as a whole reads CASSLVAGAETLYF.

Regarding this clone: Here the gene names and germline are mouse. With the read ending 1 residue before the CDR3 end, the germline J gene is used to fill in that end. The chain has TRBV16 and TRBJ2-3; perhaps D is TRBD1 or TRBD2 (6 bases each). The CDR3 is made up of 15 amino acids. V lost 4 bases to trimming and J lost 1 base, with 12 bases between them. Per germline, CDR1 SGHSA and CDR2 FRNQAP. CDR3: CASSSGAPGAETLYF. Incomplete CDR3 DNA: TGTGCAAGCAGCTCGGGGGCGCCGGGTGCAGAAACGCTGTAT.

Turning to this clone: Mouse gene names apply. The read ends 1 residue before the CDR3 terminus; that terminus is restored from the germline J gene. The genes are TRBV26 and TRBJ2-1; the D is unclear. The CDR3 covers 13 residues. Germline CDR1 and CDR2: KGHPV and FQNQEV (reference sequence). Trimming pared 0 bases from V and 7 bases from J, leaving 7 bases between. The part of the CDR3 DNA that was read is TGTGCCAGCAGTCTGTCGCCGGGCGCTGAGCAGTTC. It translates to CASSLSPGAEQF. The entire CDR3 is CASSLSPGAEQFF.

About this clone itself: Gene names are mouse gene names. The read comes to an end 1 residue before the CDR3 does, leaving the germline J gene to fill in the end. This rearrangement joins TRBV26 to TRBJ2-4; D call uncertain. The germline gives CDR1 KGHPV, CDR2 FQNQEV (reference sequence). The CDR3 totals 12 residues. V was cut by 7 bases and J by 4 bases, with 9 bases left in between. CDR3 DNA (partial): TGTGCCAGCATCCGCGGGAAAAACACCTTGTAC. This gives the protein CASIRGKNTLY. Given in full, the CDR3 is CASIRGKNTLYF.